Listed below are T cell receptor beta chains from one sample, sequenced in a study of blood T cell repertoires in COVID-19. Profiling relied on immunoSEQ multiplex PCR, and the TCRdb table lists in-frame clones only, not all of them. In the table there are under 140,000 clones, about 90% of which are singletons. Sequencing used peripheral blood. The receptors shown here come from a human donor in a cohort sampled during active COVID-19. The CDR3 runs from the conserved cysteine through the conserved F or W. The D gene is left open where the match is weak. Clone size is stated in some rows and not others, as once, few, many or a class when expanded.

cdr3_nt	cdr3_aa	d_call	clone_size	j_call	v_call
TGTGCCATCAGTTCCGGGACTTCAAATTACGAGCAGTACTTC	CAISSGTSNYEQYF	-	-	TRBJ2-7	TRBV10-3
TGTGCCAGCAGCTTAGCGGGACTAGGGGAGACCCAGTACTTC	CASSLAGLGETQYF	TRBD2	-	TRBJ2-5	TRBV7-2
TGTGCCAGCAGCTTCGGGACAGGGGAGACCCAGTACTTC	CASSFGTGETQYF	TRBD1	once	TRBJ2-5	TRBV7-3
TGTGCCAGCAGCTCTCCGGGACTAGCGGGAGTGGGGGAGCTGTTTTTT	CASSSPGLAGVGELFF	TRBD2	-	TRBJ2-2	TRBV3-1/TRBV3-2
TGTGCCAGCAGCCAAACCATCAGGACGGATTGGTCTTCTGGAGGCACTGAAGCTTTCTTT	CASSQTIRTDWSSGGTEAFF	-	-	TRBJ1-1	TRBV14
TGTGCCAGTAGTACAGGGGGCCGTGAGCAGTTCTTC	CASSTGGREQFF	TRBD1	-	TRBJ2-1	TRBV19
TGTGCCAGCAGTGGAACAGGGGGATTCTATAATTCACCCCTCCACTTT	CASSGTGGFYNSPLHF	TRBD1	-	TRBJ1-6	TRBV6-1
TGCGCCAGCAGCTTGGGATGGGGGACAGGGATCCAGTCCTATAATTCACCCCTCCACTTT	CASSLGWGTGIQSYNSPLHF	TRBD1	-	TRBJ1-6	TRBV5-1
TGTGCCAGCAGCCAAGCGGGACAGAGCTACGAGCAGTACTTC	CASSQAGQSYEQYF	TRBD1	-	TRBJ2-7	TRBV3-1/TRBV3-2
TGTGCCAGCAGGAACTCACTAAGCACAGATACGCAGTATTTT	CASRNSLSTDTQYF	-	-	TRBJ2-3	TRBV6-5
TGTGCCAGCAGCCGAGGAGACTCCCAGTTCTTC	CASSRGDSQFF	-	-	TRBJ2-1	TRBV11-1
TGCGCCAGCAGCCAAGGAGCGGGGGGGTTTCGCACAGATACGCAGTATTTT	CASSQGAGGFRTDTQYF	TRBD2	-	TRBJ2-3	TRBV4-1